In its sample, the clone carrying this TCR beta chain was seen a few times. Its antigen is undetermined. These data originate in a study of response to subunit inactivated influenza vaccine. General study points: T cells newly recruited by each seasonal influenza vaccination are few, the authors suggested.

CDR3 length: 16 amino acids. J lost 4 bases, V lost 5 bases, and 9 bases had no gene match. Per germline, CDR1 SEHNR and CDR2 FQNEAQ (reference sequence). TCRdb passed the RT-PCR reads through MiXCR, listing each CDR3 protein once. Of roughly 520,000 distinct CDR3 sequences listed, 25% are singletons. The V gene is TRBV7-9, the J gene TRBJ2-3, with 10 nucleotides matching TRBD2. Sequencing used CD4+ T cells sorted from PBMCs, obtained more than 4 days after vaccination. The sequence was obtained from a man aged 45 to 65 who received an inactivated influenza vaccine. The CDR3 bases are TGTGCCAGCAGCCAACTAGCGGGGAGCATATCAGATACGCAGTATTTT. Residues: CASSQLAGSISDTQYF.